The 23 T cell receptor beta chains listed next were all sequenced from one sample in a study of human versus mouse CDR3 diversity and MHC coevolution. Only in-frame clones appear in the TCRdb table, and some are missing; sequencing was by immunoSEQ multiplex PCR. The table includes more than 60,000 clones, 85% to 95% detected once. Material for sequencing was naive CD4+ T cells from blood. Subset defined: CD45RO-negative CD62L-positive naive CD4 T cells. Receptor source: a person aged 30-70 years in good health.

The rearrangement joins TRBV30 to TRBJ1-1, with TRBD1 as a possible D gene (6 bases). This CDR3 has 16 residues. V lost 0 bases and J lost 1, with 15 bases in between. The germline gives CDR1 GTSNPN, CDR2 SVGIG (reference sequence). CDR3 region: CAWSVYRGGTNTEAFF. In DNA, the CDR3 is TGTGCCTGGAGTGTTTATCGGGGGGGCACGAACACTGAAGCTTTCTTT.

The chain couples TRBV18 to TRBJ2-5; TRBD2 matches 7 bases. This CDR3 has 17 residues. V shed 0 bases, J shed 7 bases, and the junction held 14 bases outside the gene matches. Germline V gene sequence: CDR1 KGHSH, CDR2 LQKENI. Written as DNA, the CDR3 is TGTGCCAGCTCACCACCGACCAGCGGGGACCGCCCAGGGACCCAGTACTTC. Translating it yields CASSPPTSGDRPGTQYF.

This clone was counted only a few times. This sequence joins TRBV14 and TRBJ1-3; TRBD1 might be the D (6 bases). Germline V gene sequence: CDR1 SGHDN, CDR2 FVKESK. CDR3 length: 14 residues. The V gene lost 4 bases and the J gene lost 7 bases, with 14 bases spanning the gap. CDR3 coding DNA: TGTGCCAGCAGCCTCGTACAGGGATGGAACACCATATATTTT. It encodes CASSLVQGWNTIYF.

The chain has TRBV7-2 and TRBJ1-1, with D possibly being TRBD1 (5 bases). Germline assignment: CDR1 SGHTA and CDR2 FQGNSA. CDR3 length equals 15 residues. V was cut by 6 bases and J by 0 bases, with 14 bases left in between. The CDR3 coding sequence is TGTGCCAGCAGATCCGGGGGACGGATGAACACTGAAGCTTTCTTT. Amino acid sequence: CASRSGGRMNTEAFF.

The gene calls are TRBV30 and TRBJ2-1, with TRBD2 matching 8 bases. V lost 2 bases, J lost 7 bases, and 13 bases stayed unmatched. Germline V lookup: CDR1 GTSNPN, CDR2 SVGIG (reference sequence). CDR3 length: 16 residues. CDR3 sequence: CAWSSPRGGGRNEQFF. In DNA, the CDR3 is TGTGCCTGGAGTTCCCCGCGGGGCGGGGGGCGGAATGAGCAGTTCTTC.

The chain combines TRBV5-1 with TRBJ1-2; the D is unclear. From germline, CDR1 is SGHRS and CDR2 YFSETQ. V gave up 1 base and J gave up 4 bases, with 11 bases separating them. The CDR3 totals 14 residues. The CDR3 here is CASSLSREPYGYTF. Here the CDR3 DNA reads TGCGCCAGCAGCTTGTCGCGGGAACCCTATGGCTACACCTTC.

The rearrangement uses TRBV28 and TRBJ1-3; D not resolved. Deletions cut 7 bases from V and 4 bases from J, with 17 bases between. The CDR3 has 15 amino acids. The germline gives CDR1 MDHEN, CDR2 SYDVKM. CDR3 loop: CASIATPGAGNTIYF. CDR3 sequence (DNA): TGTGCCAGCATCGCCACCCCAGGTGCGGGAAACACCATATATTTT.

The chain couples TRBV6-1 to TRBJ1-5, with unresolved D. The CDR3 contains 13 residues. V was pared by 4 bases and J by 8 bases, with 12 bases between. Germline CDR1 is MNHNS and CDR2 is SASEGT. The CDR3 region has the DNA TGTGCCAGCAGTGCCGAGGGCGAGGAGCCCCAGCATTTT. Amino acid sequence: CASSAEGEEPQHF.

Points on this clone: A junction boundary mismatches the germline segment, possibly from a read error. This chain joins TRBV10-2 and TRBJ1-2, with D uncertain. This CDR3 is built from 17 residues. The V gene's germline CDR1 is WSHSY and CDR2 SAAADI. CDR3 in DNA: TGCGCCAACAGTGAGTCCCTCAGCAATTACCGGCCGGGTGGCTACACCTTC. It yields the protein CANSESLSNYRPGGYTF.

The rearrangement links TRBV9 to TRBJ2-1; no clear D. Trimming took off 3 bases at V and 8 bases at J, with 6 bases between the two ends. This CDR3 comprises 11 residues. From germline, CDR1 is SGDLS and CDR2 YYNGEE. The CDR3 loop is CASSGEHEQFF. In DNA form, the CDR3 reads TGTGCCAGCAGCGGAGAGCATGAGCAGTTCTTC.

The chain carries TRBV27 and TRBJ2-5; 13 positions match TRBD2. Looked up from germline, CDR1 is MNHEY and CDR2 is SMNVEV (reference sequence). CDR3 length equals 16 residues. V gave up 6 bases and J gave up 2 bases; unmatched junction bases: 6. The CDR3 spells CASRARGLAGQETQYF. DNA of the CDR3: TGTGCCAGCAGGGCCCGGGGACTAGCGGGACAAGAGACCCAGTACTTC.

This clone was recorded a few times. The gene calls are TRBV18 and TRBJ1-4, with TRBD1 identical over 8 bases. This CDR3 is 16 amino acids long. V gave up 2 bases and J gave up 3 bases; unmatched junction bases: 5. Germline V lookup: CDR1 KGHSH, CDR2 LQKENI. The CDR3 loop is CASSPTGGMANEKLFF. CDR3 nucleotides: TGTGCCAGCTCACCAACAGGGGGGATGGCTAATGAAAAACTGTTTTTT.

The chain combines TRBV2 with TRBJ2-7; perhaps TRBD2 as D (6 bases). The CDR3 covers 14 residues. V lost 7 bases, J lost 2 bases, and 15 bases lay in between. Germline CDR1 SNHLY, CDR2 FYNNEI. CDR3 residues: CASTLRLGPYEQYF. The CDR3 nucleotides are TGTGCCAGCACACTCCGACTAGGCCCCTACGAGCAGTACTTC.

J is TRBJ2-1 and V is TRBV21-1; TRBD2 is the table's D call and was not checked against the DNA. TRBV21-1 is described as a pseudogene. The CDR3 has 16 residues. The CDR3 nucleotides read TGTGCCAGCAGCATAAAAAGCGGGAGAACTTACAATGAGCAGTTCTTC. As protein: CASSIKSGRTYNEQFF.

V is TRBV28 and J is TRBJ2-5; 9 bases match TRBD2. Germline CDR1 and CDR2: MDHEN and SYDVKM. The trim removed 5 bases at V and 5 bases at J, leaving 21 bases unmatched. The CDR3 consists of 19 residues. CDR3 sequence: CASSPPWGSGGRGGETQYF. The CDR3, as DNA: TGTGCCAGCAGTCCCCCCTGGGGTAGCGGGGGCCGTGGTGGGGAGACCCAGTACTTC.

The rearrangement uses TRBV6-1 and TRBJ1-6; 10 bases are shared with TRBD1. Germline-derived CDR1 and CDR2 are MNHNS and SASEGT. With 2 bases clipped from V and 7 bases from J, the junction kept 8 bases outside the gene matches. The CDR3 length is 17 residues. The CDR3 DNA is TGTGCCAGCAGTGAATATCCGGGACAGGGGTCGAATTCACCCCTCCACTTT. Amino acid sequence: CASSEYPGQGSNSPLHF.

The chain recombines TRBV19 with TRBJ2-1; TRBD2 might be the D (6 bases). CDR1 LNHDA and CDR2 SQIVND come from the germline V gene (reference sequence). The V and J ends lost 1 base and 6 bases respectively, with 7 bases between them. The CDR3 extends over 13 amino acids. The CDR3 here is CASSIASVNEQFF. CDR3 nucleotide sequence: TGTGCCAGTAGTATAGCTAGCGTCAATGAGCAGTTCTTC.

The chain has TRBV7-6 and TRBJ2-3; maybe TRBD1 (5 bases). This CDR3 contains 19 residues. Germline CDR1 reads SGHVS; CDR2 reads FNYEAQ. The V gene lost 4 bases and the J gene lost 2 bases, with 25 bases spanning the gap. The CDR3 DNA reads TGTGCCAGCAGCTCTTCCAAGGCCGACAGACGAGCTGACACAGATACGCAGTATTTT. This encodes CASSSSKADRRADTDTQYF.

J is TRBJ2-4 and V is TRBV14; a weak D match, TRBD1 (5 bases). Deletions cut 0 bases from V and 9 bases from J, with 12 bases between. The CDR3 is 14 amino acids. The germline V gene encodes CDR1 SGHDN and CDR2 FVKESK. In DNA form, the CDR3 reads TGTGCCAGCAGCCAAGAGGTGAGGACAAGCATTCAGTACTTC. This sequence encodes CASSQEVRTSIQYF.

This chain connects TRBV27 to TRBJ2-7, with a weak D call TRBD2 (7 bases). The CDR3 length is 16 residues. V lost 3 bases, J lost 6 bases, and 21 bases lay in between. Looked up from germline, CDR1 is MNHEY and CDR2 is SMNVEV (reference sequence). The CDR3 region has the DNA TGTGCCAGCAGTTTCCTCCCCGGGGGGCGGGCGGCCGAGCAGTACTTC. Protein sequence: CASSFLPGGRAAEQYF.

This chain links TRBV19 with TRBJ2-7, with 12 bases that match TRBD1. Germline CDR1 and CDR2: LNHDA and SQIVND (reference sequence). J lost 3 bases, V lost 5 bases, and 5 bases had no gene match. This CDR3 has 15 amino acids. This chain's CDR3 is CASSVGTGGHYEQYF. The CDR3 DNA reads as TGTGCCAGTAGTGTCGGGACAGGGGGCCACTACGAGCAGTACTTC.

There are a few counts of this clone. The rearrangement links TRBV6-1 to TRBJ1-3; 7 positions agree with TRBD1. The trim removed 3 bases at V and 0 bases at J, leaving 2 bases unmatched. CDR1 and CDR2 (germline): MNHNS, SASEGT. CDR3 length: 15 amino acids. The CDR3 region has the DNA TGTGCCAGCAGTGACAGGGGGAACTCTGGAAACACCATATATTTT. As protein: CASSDRGNSGNTIYF.

The chain combines TRBV2 with TRBJ1-1; D call uncertain. Germline values: CDR1 SNHLY, CDR2 FYNNEI. V was clipped by 1 base and J by 1 base, with 13 bases between them. The CDR3 is 16 amino acids. The CDR3 reads CASSEVRVLQNTEAFF. The CDR3 coding sequence is TGTGCCAGCAGTGAAGTGAGGGTCCTCCAGAACACTGAAGCTTTCTTT.